The clone carrying this T cell receptor (beta chain) was recorded many times. As yet, its antigen is unknown. One entry per CDR3 protein, called by TCRdb with MiXCR from the reads. The table lists under 350,000 distinct CDR3 sequences, approximately 10% of them singletons. This entry belongs to a study of T cell repertoires in cytomegalovirus infection. Whole-study context: CMV infection and matching HLA type were both indicated by public TCR beta signatures.

Overall study results and limits: Cumulative frequency (of public TCR beta family members) identified carriers of CMV plus the relevant HLA. CMV-specific TCR beta clonotypes restricted by HLA-C were the ones dominating the ex vivo response.

Germline values: CDR1 MNHEY, CDR2 SVGAGI. This CDR3 region has 14 residues. Trimming stripped 4 bases from V and 0 bases from J, with 9 bases between. This sequence was found in a human donor in good health (CMV status not recorded). Some clones in this sample may be carry-over from other donors' samples. The gene calls are TRBV6-5 and TRBJ1-2, with D uncertain. Sequencing used PBMCs. The CDR3 coding sequence is TGTGCCAGCAGTTCCGGGCGGTCTAACTATGGCTACACCTTC. Translation gives CASSSGRSNYGYTF.